The sequence of this T cell receptor (beta chain) was determined in a study of cytomegalovirus exposure and HLA in healthy donors. The J segment lost 5 bases and the V segment lost 2 bases, leaving 3 bases of the junction unmatched. Germline V gives CDR1 KGHSH, CDR2 LQKENI. This CDR3 spans 15 amino acids. The donors formed part of the approximately 130-subject validation cohort, distinct from the roughly 700-subject first cohort. This table comes from immunoSEQ multiplex PCR, and its TCRdb copy is limited to in-frame clones, with some not included. This sample yields tens of thousands of clones, of which 70% to 90% are seen a single time; approximately 4.2% belongs to the top ten. This clone was recorded only once.

The V gene is TRBV18, the J gene TRBJ2-2; TRBD1 matches at 9 bases. What was sequenced was PBMCs. The clonotype was recovered from a woman between 18 and 30 years old in good health and CMV-seropositive. This CDR3 is CASSPRQGDTGELFF. The CDR3 DNA follows: TGTGCCAGCTCACCAAGACAGGGGGATACCGGGGAGCTGTTTTTT.